This T cell receptor (beta chain) was recovered during a study of blood T cells in healthy people across ages. Findings and caveats of the study: The CMV status of each donor remained undetermined, and this could have confounded shifts in expanded clonotypes.

Regarding this clonotype: Its antigen is unidentified.

PCR was performed a second time for about 6 to 12 cycles using a sample-barcoded 5' primer and a J-beta primer mix. TCRdb redid the calling of the 5' RACE reads with MiXCR, one entry per CDR3 protein. The data show 800,000 to 1,000,000 distinct CDR3 sequences, around 48% seen once. The CDR3 length is 16 residues. Trimming removed 6 bases from V and 1 base from J, with 18 bases in between. The germline CDR1 and CDR2 sequences are MNHNY and SVGAGI (reference sequence). This receptor was taken from a man aged 30-40 years in good health. Sequences were obtained from blood. V usage is TRBV6-6 and J usage is TRBJ1-1, with a tentative D call TRBD1 (5 bases). The CDR3 is CASSSMGQQGNTEAFF. The CDR3 bases are TGTGCCAGCAGCTCGATGGGGCAACAAGGGAACACTGAAGCTTTCTTT.